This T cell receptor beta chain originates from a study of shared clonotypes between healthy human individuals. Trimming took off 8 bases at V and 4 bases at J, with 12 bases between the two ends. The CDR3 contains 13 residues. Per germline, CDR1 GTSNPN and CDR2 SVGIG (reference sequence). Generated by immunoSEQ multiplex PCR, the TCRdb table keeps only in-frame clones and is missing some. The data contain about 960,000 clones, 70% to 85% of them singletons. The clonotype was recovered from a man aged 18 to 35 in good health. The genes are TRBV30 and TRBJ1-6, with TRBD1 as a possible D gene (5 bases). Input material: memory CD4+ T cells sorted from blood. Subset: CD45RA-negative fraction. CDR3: CARETGYNSPLHF. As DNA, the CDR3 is TGTGCCCGGGAAACAGGTTATAATTCACCCCTCCACTTT.